The 29 T cell receptor beta chains below come from one sample, sequenced in a study of blood T cell repertoires in COVID-19. Sequenced by immunoSEQ multiplex PCR; TCRdb stores in-frame clones only, minus some. This table holds over 70,000 clones, 82% found once. What was sequenced was peripheral blood. The receptor set was obtained from a man between 60 and 75 years old with acute or convalescent COVID-19.

The J gene is TRBJ2-1, the V gene TRBV5-1; maybe TRBD1 (6 bases). This CDR3 contains 13 residues. Germline values: CDR1 SGHRS, CDR2 YFSETQ. V lost 4 bases to trimming and J lost 8 bases, with 13 bases between them. Written as DNA, the CDR3 is TGCGCCAGCAGCCCGGCTAGGGGGTATGAGCAGTTCTTC. The encoded protein is CASSPARGYEQFF.

As to this clone: Its ends do not fully match the called genes, so a read error is possible. The rearrangement links TRBV5-8 to TRBJ1-4; the match to TRBD1 covers 9 bases. Germline assignment: CDR1 SGHTS and CDR2 YDEGEE. The length of the CDR3 is 14 residues. CDR3 coding DNA: TGTGCCAGCAGTTTGGGACAGGGACATGAAAAACTGTTTTTT. It codes for CASSLGQGHEKLFF. The entire variable domain, with the rest obtained from reference TRBV5-8 and TRBJ1-4, is as follows: EAGVTQSPTHLIKTRGQQATLRCSPISGHTSVYWYQQALGLGLQFLLWYDEGEERNRGNFPPRFSGRQFPNYSSELNVNALELEDSALYLCASSLGQGHEKLFFGSGTQLSVL.

V is TRBV7-2 and J is TRBJ1-4, with no clear D. V shed 7 bases and J shed 0 bases, with 15 bases lying between them. The CDR3 totals 16 residues. Germline loops: CDR1 SGHTA, CDR2 FQGNSA. The CDR3 bases are TGTGCCAGCACCCCGAGAGGACTTGCAACTAATGAAAAACTGTTTTTT. Translated, it gives CASTPRGLATNEKLFF. Filled out from reference TRBV7-2 and TRBJ1-4, the complete variable domain reads GAGVSQSPSNKVTEKGKDVELRCDPISGHTALYWYRQSLGQGLEFLIYFQGNSAPDKSGLPSDRFSAERTGGSVSTLTIQRTQQEDSAVYLCASTPRGLATNEKLFFGSGTQLSVL.

The V gene is TRBV7-2, the J gene TRBJ2-7, with 9 bases matching TRBD2. CDR1 and CDR2 (germline): SGHTA, FQGNSA. The ends lost 4 bases at V and 5 bases at J; junction bases unmatched: 6. The CDR3 extends over 14 amino acids. The CDR3 bases are TGTGCCAGCAGCTCTTGGCCTAGCGGGAACGAGCAGTACTTC. Translating it yields CASSSWPSGNEQYF.

The chain couples TRBV2 to TRBJ2-3, with 9 bases that match TRBD2. Germline V CDR1 and CDR2: SNHLY, FYNNEI. Trimming cost V 9 bases and J 7 bases; bases outside gene matches: 11. The CDR3 sequence is 14 residues long. CDR3 in amino acids: CARARGSGSNTQYF. CDR3 coding DNA: TGTGCCAGAGCCCGGGGTAGCGGGAGTAATACGCAGTATTTT.

The V and J genes are TRBV7-3 and TRBJ2-5, with 10 positions matching TRBD2. Germline CDR1 is SGHTA and CDR2 is FQGTGA. V dropped 6 bases and J dropped 5; count of bases not matched to a gene: 9. The CDR3 length is 15 residues. The CDR3 spells CASSPSGGSGETQYF. The CDR3 region has the DNA TGTGCCAGCAGTCCTAGCGGGGGTTCAGGGGAGACCCAGTACTTC.

The rearrangement joins TRBV19 to TRBJ2-3; TRBD1 aligns across 10 bases. Germline lookup yields CDR1 LNHDA and CDR2 SQIVND (reference sequence). The V and J ends lost 3 bases and 4 bases, in that order; junction bases with no gene match: 7. The CDR3 consists of 16 residues. The CDR3 DNA follows: TGTGCCAGTAGTATTAAGGAGACAGGGGGCGCAGATACGCAGTATTTT. Its protein is CASSIKETGGADTQYF.

The chain links TRBV28 to TRBJ2-1, with 9 positions matching TRBD2. The length of the CDR3 is 15 residues. Germline assignment: CDR1 MDHEN and CDR2 SYDVKM. Trimming at V came to 8 bases and at J to 5 bases, leaving 10 bases not matched to a gene. The CDR3 reads CASSTPGLADNEQFF. DNA of the CDR3: TGTGCCAGCTCGACTCCGGGACTAGCCGACAATGAGCAGTTCTTC.

The chain couples TRBV2 to TRBJ2-7, with TRBD1 identical over 8 bases. CDR1 and CDR2 from the germline V gene are SNHLY and FYNNEI. J gave up 2 bases and V 3 bases, and 3 bases lay outside the gene matches. The CDR3 totals 14 residues. The CDR3 DNA reads as TGTGCCAGCAGTGAGACAGGGGTTCCCTACGAGCAGTACTTC. It is translated as CASSETGVPYEQYF.

The gene calls are TRBV19 and TRBJ1-5; D is possibly TRBD1 (6 bases). CDR3 length equals 15 residues. Trimming took off 3 bases at V and 3 bases at J, with 12 bases between the two ends. Germline assignment: CDR1 LNHDA and CDR2 SQIVND (reference sequence). The CDR3: CASSIIRGPNQPQHF. The CDR3 coding sequence is TGTGCCAGTAGTATTATCAGGGGCCCCAATCAGCCCCAGCATTTT. Together with reference TRBV19 and TRBJ1-5, the CDR3 gives the full variable domain: DGGITQSPKYLFRKEGQNVTLSCEQNLNHDAMYWYRQDPGQGLRLIYYSQIVNDFQKGDIAEGYSVSREKKESFPLTVTSAQKNPTAFYLCASSIIRGPNQPQHFGDGTRLSIL.

This chain uses TRBV27 with TRBJ1-1, with unresolved D. The CDR3 contains 14 residues. Trimming stripped 4 bases from V and 1 base from J, with 10 bases between. Germline CDR1 is MNHEY and CDR2 is SMNVEV (reference sequence). The CDR3 here is CASSSREPNTEAFF. CDR3 nucleotide sequence: TGTGCCAGCAGTTCTCGGGAGCCGAACACTGAAGCTTTCTTT.

A note on this clone: The sample holds other DNA sequences that translate to the same CDR3. The CDR3 spells CASSLVLSGANVLTF. The CDR3 DNA follows: TGTGCCAGCAGCTTAGTTCTGTCCGGGGCCAACGTCCTGACTTTC. The chain is built from TRBV7-8 and TRBJ2-6; no firm D call. Trimming pared 1 base from V and 4 bases from J, leaving 8 bases between. Germline loops: CDR1 SGHVS, CDR2 FQNEAQ. The length of the CDR3 is 15 residues.

The J gene is TRBJ2-7, the V gene TRBV11-2; 8 bases map to TRBD1. The length of the CDR3 is 15 residues. V was pared by 4 bases and J by 3 bases, with 8 bases of the junction left unmatched. CDR1 and CDR2 (germline): SGHAT, FQNNGV. CDR3 bases: TGTGCCAGCAGCTCAGGGACCGGGACAGGCTACGAGCAGTACTTC. Amino acid sequence: CASSSGTGTGYEQYF.

For this clone: One end of the junction varies from germline; a read error may be responsible. This chain uses TRBV6-5 with TRBJ1-2; D call uncertain. This CDR3 region has 14 residues. The germline V gene has CDR1 MNHEY and CDR2 SVGAGI. CDR3 sequence: CASRYDLGDYGYTF. The DNA of the CDR3 is TGTGCCAGCCGTTACGACCTAGGAGACTATGGCTACACCTTC.

The chain joins TRBV11-3 to TRBJ2-3; TRBD2 is a possible D gene (5 bases). V lost 0 bases to trimming and J lost 6 bases, with 13 bases between them. The CDR3 extends over 15 amino acids. Germline values: CDR1 SGHNT, CDR2 YENEEA. This CDR3 is CASSLDNGGGDTQYF. The CDR3 region has the DNA TGTGCCAGCAGCTTAGATAACGGCGGCGGGGATACGCAGTATTTT.

This chain links TRBV10-3 with TRBJ1-1; D is uncertain. CDR3 length: 12 amino acids. The V end was cut by 0 bases, the J end by 5 bases, with 4 bases between. In germline, CDR1 is ENHRY, CDR2 SYGVKD. The CDR3 nucleotides are TGTGCCATCAGTGAGTCTAATACTGAAGCTTTCTTT. Translated, it gives CAISESNTEAFF.

This clone has just a few counts. The chain links TRBV6-2 or TRBV6-3 to TRBJ2-3; D is possibly TRBD1 (5 bases). Trimming took 0 bases from V and 0 from J, leaving 10 bases between them. Per the germline V gene, CDR1 is MNHEY and CDR2 is SVGEGT. CDR3 length equals 16 residues. Here the CDR3 DNA reads TGTGCCAGCAGTTACTCATGGGGCTCTAGCACAGATACGCAGTATTTT. This gives the protein CASSYSWGSSTDTQYF.

The J gene is TRBJ1-1, the V gene TRBV27; 8 bases fit TRBD1. Losses at the gene ends were 2 bases for V and 1 base for J; bases not matched to a gene: 3. Germline lookup yields CDR1 MNHEY and CDR2 SMNVEV (reference sequence). CDR3 size: 15 residues. CDR3 DNA sequence: TGTGCCAGCAGTTTACTCGGACAGGGGAACACTGAAGCTTTCTTT. Protein: CASSLLGQGNTEAFF.

The CDR3 bases are TGTGCCAGCAGGGGACAGGGGTCCAACACAGATACGCAGTATTTT. Translation: CASRGQGSNTDTQYF. The chain has TRBV2 and TRBJ2-3; the match to TRBD1 covers 10 bases. In germline, CDR1 is SNHLY, CDR2 FYNNEI. V was pared by 6 bases and J by 2 bases, with 5 bases of the junction left unmatched. This CDR3 region has 15 residues.

V and J are TRBV10-3 and TRBJ2-5; TRBD2 matches at 11 bases. V shed 3 bases, J shed 5 bases, and the junction held 5 bases outside the gene matches. CDR1 ENHRY and CDR2 SYGVKD come from the germline V gene. There are 15 residues in the CDR3. The CDR3 protein is CAISDSLAGGETQYF. The CDR3 DNA follows: TGTGCCATCAGTGACAGCCTAGCGGGGGGTGAGACCCAGTACTTC.

The chain joins TRBV12-3 or TRBV12-4 to TRBJ1-2; possible D gene TRBD1, 6 bases. V was pared by 2 bases and J by 8 bases, with 12 bases between. The CDR3 spans 13 residues. The CDR3 DNA reads TGTGCCAGCAGTTTACCCGCAGGGGACGGCTACACCTTC. This encodes CASSLPAGDGYTF.

This chain links TRBV18 with TRBJ1-1; 7 nucleotides line up with TRBD1. In germline, CDR1 is KGHSH, CDR2 LQKENI. The V and J ends lost 6 bases and 1 base, in that order; junction bases with no gene match: 5. There are 14 residues in the CDR3. The CDR3 is CASSPRDRNTEAFF. The CDR3 DNA follows: TGTGCCAGCTCCCCGAGGGACAGGAACACTGAAGCTTTCTTT.

The V gene is TRBV19, the J gene TRBJ2-3, with a tentative D call TRBD2 (6 bases). The CDR3 extends over 14 amino acids. The germline gives CDR1 LNHDA, CDR2 SQIVND (reference sequence). V was cut by 5 bases and J by 4 bases, with 13 bases left in between. CDR3 DNA sequence: TGTGCCAGTAGTGCTCAACTAGCCTCAGATACGCAGTATTTT. The encoded protein is CASSAQLASDTQYF.

This rearrangement joins TRBV5-1 to TRBJ2-4, with TRBD1 matching 8 bases. The CDR3 covers 14 residues. CDR1 is SGHRS and CDR2 is YFSETQ in the germline V gene. With 1 base clipped from V and 9 bases from J, the junction kept 6 bases outside the gene matches. CDR3 protein: CASSLFGQGGIQYF. The CDR3 nucleotides read TGCGCCAGCAGCTTGTTTGGACAGGGAGGCATTCAGTACTTC. Together with reference TRBV5-1 and TRBJ2-4, the CDR3 gives the full variable domain: KAGVTQTPRYLIKTRGQQVTLSCSPISGHRSVSWYQQTPGQGLQFLFEYFSETQRNKGNFPGRFSGRQFSNSRSEMNVSTLELGDSALYLCASSLFGQGGIQYFGAGTRLSVL.

The chain couples TRBV27 to TRBJ2-2; TRBD1 might be the D (6 bases). Trimming removed 1 base at V and 1 base at J, with 7 bases between. In germline, CDR1 is MNHEY, CDR2 SMNVEV (reference sequence). The CDR3 is made up of 15 amino acids. The CDR3 DNA reads as TGTGCCAGCAGTTTATGGGGGCGGAACACCGGGGAGCTGTTTTTT. Its translation is CASSLWGRNTGELFF.

The rearrangement links TRBV9 to TRBJ2-1; 10 positions agree with TRBD2. This CDR3 is built from 15 residues. Germline CDR1 and CDR2: SGDLS and YYNGEE. The V and J ends lost 4 bases and 4 bases, in that order; junction bases with no gene match: 5. The CDR3 bases are TGTGCCAGCAGCTCCCGACTAGCGGGTTACAATGAGCAGTTCTTC. It translates to CASSSRLAGYNEQFF.

The rearrangement uses TRBV21-1 and TRBJ1-5. TRBV21-1 is a pseudogene segment. The CDR3 is 14 residues long. CDR3 nucleotide sequence: TGTGCCAGCAGCAAAAGGCGGGGACTTCAGCCCCAGCATTTT. It codes for CASSKRRGLQPQHF.

The rearrangement links TRBV12-3 or TRBV12-4 to TRBJ1-2, with 7 bases fitting TRBD1. CDR3 size: 13 residues. After removal of 1 base from V and 4 bases from J, the junction contained 0 bases not matched to a gene. The chain's CDR3 is CASSLGQGYGYTF. DNA for the CDR3: TGTGCCAGCAGTTTAGGACAGGGCTATGGCTACACCTTC.

J is TRBJ2-1 and V is TRBV6-5; D possibly corresponds to TRBD1 (6 bases). Germline assignment: CDR1 MNHEY and CDR2 SVGAGI. The CDR3 totals 13 residues. Trimming cost V 2 bases and J 9 bases, with 11 bases left between them. DNA of the CDR3: TGTGCCAGCAGTTACGAAGGGACAATTGAGCAGTTCTTC. This codes for CASSYEGTIEQFF.